The 16 T cell receptor beta chains presented below share a single source sample, sequenced in a study of Ad26.COV2.S vaccination and SARS-CoV-2 variants. Treatment of the sample: approximately 18 received Ad26.COV2.S at low or high dose, single or two shots; five or six received placebo; per-sample allocation not given. Samples came from day 63 after the first vaccine or placebo injection. Assay: immunoSEQ multiplex PCR; the TCRdb copy retains only in-frame clones and omits some. This table holds 350,000 to 450,000 clones, over 75% found once. The input for sequencing was peripheral blood, taken in a trial of Ad26.COV2.S vaccine versus placebo. The receptors shown here come from a person aged 18 to 65 who received the Ad26.COV2.S COVID-19 vaccine or a placebo.

The V gene is TRBV5-1, the J gene TRBJ1-1; 7 positions agree with TRBD1. Germline values: CDR1 SGHRS, CDR2 YFSETQ. This CDR3 has 13 residues. With 4 bases clipped from V and 3 bases from J, the junction kept 3 bases outside the gene matches. CDR3 DNA: TGCGCCAGCAGCGAAGGGACAGACACTGAAGCTTTCTTT. Protein product: CASSEGTDTEAFF.

The CDR3 sequence is CASSRGGGASSTEAFF. CDR3 nucleotide sequence: TGTGCCAGCAGCCGTGGTGGGGGCGCGAGTAGCACTGAAGCTTTCTTT. V and J are TRBV5-4 and TRBJ1-1; TRBD1 might be the D (6 bases). Germline assignment: CDR1 SGHNT and CDR2 YYREEE (reference sequence). The length of the CDR3 is 16 residues. Trimming took 4 bases from V and 4 from J, leaving 20 bases between them.

The gene calls are TRBV27 and TRBJ2-7; 10 bases match TRBD1. Germline-derived CDR1 and CDR2 are MNHEY and SMNVEV (reference sequence). The CDR3 length is 20 residues. V shed 2 bases and J 4 bases; nucleotides not matched to a gene: 20. This chain's CDR3 is CASSLKGRDRGQRGVYEQYF. The CDR3 nucleotides are TGTGCCAGCAGTTTAAAAGGCCGGGACAGGGGACAAAGGGGGGTTTACGAGCAGTACTTC.

The chain has TRBV12-3 or TRBV12-4 and TRBJ2-7; unclear D gene. The CDR3 runs 11 residues. V was pared by 5 bases and J by 4 bases, with 6 bases between. The CDR3, as DNA: TGTGCCAGCAGTCAAAAATACGAGCAGTACTTC. Its translation: CASSQKYEQYF.

The CDR3 spells CASSVVSGGDTGELFF. In nucleotides, the CDR3 is TGTGCCAGCAGCGTAGTGAGCGGGGGGGACACCGGGGAGCTGTTTTTT. The chain recombines TRBV9 with TRBJ2-2; the match to TRBD2 covers 10 bases. Trimming at V came to 0 bases and at J to 3 bases, leaving 2 bases not matched to a gene. CDR1 is SGDLS, CDR2 YYNGEE, per germline. This CDR3 is 16 amino acids long.

This chain uses TRBV9 with TRBJ2-7, with 8 positions matching TRBD2. Germline lookup yields CDR1 SGDLS and CDR2 YYNGEE. V shed 0 bases, J shed 4 bases, and the junction held 9 bases outside the gene matches. This CDR3 spans 16 amino acids. CDR3 DNA sequence: TGTGCCAGCAGCGTAGGGTTTGCGGGGGGATTATACGAGCAGTACTTC. As protein: CASSVGFAGGLYEQYF.

The rearrangement joins TRBV11-3 to TRBJ2-5; D may be TRBD1 or TRBD2 (5 bases each). V lost 6 bases and J lost 2, with 10 bases in between. Germline V gene lookup returns CDR1 SGHNT and CDR2 YENEEA. This CDR3 region has 13 residues. The CDR3 DNA sequence: TGTGCCAGCAGTACGGGACCGCAAGAGACCCAGTACTTC. Its translation: CASSTGPQETQYF.

The rearrangement links TRBV11-3 to TRBJ2-3, with D hard to call. CDR3 size: 12 residues. Germline loops: CDR1 SGHNT, CDR2 YENEEA. The V end was cut by 5 bases, the J end by 11 bases, with 14 bases between. The DNA for the CDR3 is TGTGCCAGCAGCCCACAACAAGGAGTGCAGTATTTT. Translated: CASSPQQGVQYF.

This chain joins TRBV6-5 and TRBJ2-7; 7 nucleotides line up with TRBD1. The CDR3 loop spans 14 amino acids. J lost 2 bases, V lost 8 bases, and 9 bases had no gene match. CDR1 and CDR2 (germline): MNHEY, SVGAGI. The CDR3 nucleotides are TGTGCCAGCGGGGACAGCCAGACTCCCTACGAGCAGTACTTC. Translated, it gives CASGDSQTPYEQYF.

This clone was detected only once. The chain joins TRBV10-3 to TRBJ1-2; 9 nucleotides agree with TRBD1. The CDR3 is made up of 12 amino acids. The V gene end was trimmed by 7 bases and the J gene end by 4 bases; junction bases not matched to a gene: 1. Germline CDR1 and CDR2: ENHRY and SYGVKD. CDR3 in amino acids: CAIMTGGYGYTF. CDR3 in DNA: TGTGCCATCATGACAGGGGGCTATGGCTACACCTTC.

Worth noting for this clone: The identical CDR3 is also encoded by other nucleotide sequences in the sample. The rearrangement joins TRBV18 to TRBJ2-7, with 8 bases fitting TRBD1. CDR1 and CDR2 (germline): KGHSH, LQKENI. The CDR3 is 14 residues long. The ends lost 6 bases at V and 4 bases at J; junction bases unmatched: 8. The CDR3 DNA is TGTGCCAGCTCGCCCGGGACAGGCTCGTACGAGCAGTACTTC. This encodes CASSPGTGSYEQYF.

The gene calls are TRBV7-3 and TRBJ2-5; 12 bases line up with TRBD2. V gave up 4 bases and J gave up 4 bases; unmatched junction bases: 4. In germline, CDR1 is SGHTA, CDR2 FQGTGA. This CDR3 is 15 amino acids long. The CDR3: CASSWTSGVGETQYF. As DNA, the CDR3 is TGTGCCAGCAGCTGGACTAGCGGGGTTGGAGAGACCCAGTACTTC.

The chain has TRBV7-9 and TRBJ2-2; D is unresolved. Germline-derived CDR1 and CDR2 are SEHNR and FQNEAQ (reference sequence). CDR3 length: 14 residues. Trimming shortened V by 5 bases and J by 0 bases, and 7 bases separated the two germline ends. In DNA, the CDR3 is TGTGCCAGCAGCCCTGGTACGAACACCGGGGAGCTGTTTTTT. Translation: CASSPGTNTGELFF. The full variable domain, rest sourced from reference TRBV7-9 and TRBJ2-2, is DTGVSQNPRHKITKRGQNVTFRCDPISEHNRLYWYRQTLGQGPEFLTYFQNEAQLEKSRLLSDRFSAERPKGSFSTLEIQRTEQGDSAMYLCASSPGTNTGELFFGEGSRLTVL.

The chain links TRBV5-4 to TRBJ2-3; no clear D. CDR1 is SGHNT, CDR2 YYREEE, per germline (reference sequence). Deletions cut 3 bases from V and 2 bases from J, with 4 bases between. CDR3 length equals 12 residues. Here the CDR3 reads CASSSNTDTQYF. The CDR3 bases are TGTGCCAGCAGCTCCAACACAGATACGCAGTATTTT.

The V gene is TRBV3-1 (or the pseudogene TRBV3-2), the J gene TRBJ1-5; TRBD1 might be the D (6 bases). Germline values: CDR1 LGHDT, CDR2 YNNKEL (reference sequence). The ends were cut back, 1 base at V and 5 bases at J, with 21 bases in the middle. The CDR3 is 18 amino acids. In nucleotides, the CDR3 is TGTGCCAGCAGCCAAGTTAGCCCCCGGACAGCCAACTATCAGCCCCAGCATTTT. This gives the protein CASSQVSPRTANYQPQHF.

The chain employs TRBV6-5 and TRBJ2-1; no clear D. Germline CDR1 MNHEY, CDR2 SVGAGI. CDR3 length: 12 amino acids. V dropped 6 bases and J dropped 1 base, with 4 bases sitting between them. The CDR3 sequence: CASRDSYNEQFF. The CDR3 bases are TGTGCCAGCAGGGATTCCTACAATGAGCAGTTCTTC.